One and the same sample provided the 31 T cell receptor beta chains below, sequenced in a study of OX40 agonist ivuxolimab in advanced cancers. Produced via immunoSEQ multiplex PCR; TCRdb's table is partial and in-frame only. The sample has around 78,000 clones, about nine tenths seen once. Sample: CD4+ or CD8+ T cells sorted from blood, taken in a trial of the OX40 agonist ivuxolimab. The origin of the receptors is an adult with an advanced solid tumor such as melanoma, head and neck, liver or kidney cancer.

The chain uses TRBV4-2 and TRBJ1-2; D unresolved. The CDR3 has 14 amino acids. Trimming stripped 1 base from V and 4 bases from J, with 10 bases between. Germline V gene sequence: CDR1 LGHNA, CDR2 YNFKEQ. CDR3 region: CASSQAKGTYGYTF. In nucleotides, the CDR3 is TGTGCCAGCAGCCAAGCTAAGGGAACCTATGGCTACACCTTC.

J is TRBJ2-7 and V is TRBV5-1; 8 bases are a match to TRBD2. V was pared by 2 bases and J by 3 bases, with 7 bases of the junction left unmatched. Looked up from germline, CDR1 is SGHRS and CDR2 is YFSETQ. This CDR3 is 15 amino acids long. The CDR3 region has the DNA TGCGCCAGCAGCTTCCTAGCGGGCGCTAACTACGAGCAGTACTTC. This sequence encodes CASSFLAGANYEQYF.

CDR3 coding DNA: TGTGCCAGTCTGACACCCCGCTCTGGGGCCAACGTCCTGACTTTC. Translation: CASLTPRSGANVLTF. The V and J genes are TRBV2 and TRBJ2-6; no firm D call. The CDR3 runs to 15 residues. Germline CDR1 SNHLY, CDR2 FYNNEI. The V end lost 9 bases, the J end lost 0 bases, and 12 bases lay between the germline ends.

The CDR3 bases are TGTGCCAGCAGCTTCAGTGGGGGGAATGAGCAGTTCTTC. Translation: CASSFSGGNEQFF. V and J are TRBV7-6 and TRBJ2-1; a possible D gene is TRBD2 (6 bases). This CDR3 region has 13 residues. CDR1 is SGHVS and CDR2 is FNYEAQ in the germline V gene. Trimming pared 3 bases from V and 7 bases from J, leaving 10 bases between.

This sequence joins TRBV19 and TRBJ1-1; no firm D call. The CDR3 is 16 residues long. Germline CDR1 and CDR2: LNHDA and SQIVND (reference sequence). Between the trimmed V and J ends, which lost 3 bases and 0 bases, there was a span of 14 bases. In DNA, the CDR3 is TGTGCCAGTAGTATCGGCAGCCTAATTATGAACACTGAAGCTTTCTTT. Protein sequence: CASSIGSLIMNTEAFF.

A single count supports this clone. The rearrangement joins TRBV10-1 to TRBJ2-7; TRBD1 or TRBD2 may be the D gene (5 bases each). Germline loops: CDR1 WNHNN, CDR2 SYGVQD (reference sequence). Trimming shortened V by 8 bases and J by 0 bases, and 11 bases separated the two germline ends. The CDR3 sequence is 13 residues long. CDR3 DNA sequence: TGCGCCAGCCCCCAGGGAGCCTCCTACGAGCAGTACTTC. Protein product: CASPQGASYEQYF.

The CDR3 here is CASSQGGRGQFF. In nucleotides, the CDR3 is TGTGCCAGCAGTCAAGGGGGGAGGGGGCAGTTCTTC. J is TRBJ2-1 and V is TRBV27; D possibly corresponds to TRBD2 (7 bases). V was pared by 5 bases and J by 12 bases, with 14 bases between. Germline loops: CDR1 MNHEY, CDR2 SMNVEV (reference sequence). The CDR3 is 12 residues long.

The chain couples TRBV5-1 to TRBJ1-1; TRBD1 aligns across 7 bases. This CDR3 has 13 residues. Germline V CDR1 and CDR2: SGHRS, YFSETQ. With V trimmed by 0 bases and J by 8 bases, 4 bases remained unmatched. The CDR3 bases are TGCGCCAGCAGCTTGGACAGGGGTGTAGAAGCTTTCTTT. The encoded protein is CASSLDRGVEAFF.

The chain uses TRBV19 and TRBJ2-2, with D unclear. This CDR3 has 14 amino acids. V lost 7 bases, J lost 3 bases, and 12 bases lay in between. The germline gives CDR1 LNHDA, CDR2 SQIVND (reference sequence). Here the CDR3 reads CASTSGPHTGELFF. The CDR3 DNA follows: TGTGCCAGTACTTCCGGGCCGCACACCGGGGAGCTGTTTTTT. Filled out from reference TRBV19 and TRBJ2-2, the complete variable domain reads DGGITQSPKYLFRKEGQNVTLSCEQNLNHDAMYWYRQDPGQGLRLIYYSQIVNDFQKGDIAEGYSVSREKKESFPLTVTSAQKNPTAFYLCASTSGPHTGELFFGEGSRLTVL.

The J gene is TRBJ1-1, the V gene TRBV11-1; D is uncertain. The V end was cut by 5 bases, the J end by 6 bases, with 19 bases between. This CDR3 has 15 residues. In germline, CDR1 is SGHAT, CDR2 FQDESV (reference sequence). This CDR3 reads CASSPTPGLVAEAFF. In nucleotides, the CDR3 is TGTGCCAGCAGCCCAACCCCGGGGTTAGTAGCTGAAGCTTTCTTT.

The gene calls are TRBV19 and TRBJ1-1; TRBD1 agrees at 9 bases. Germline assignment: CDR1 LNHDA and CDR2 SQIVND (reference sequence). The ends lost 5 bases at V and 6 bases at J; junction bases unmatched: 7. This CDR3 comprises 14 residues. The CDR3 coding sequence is TGTGCCAGTAGTCGACCGGGACAGGGACCTGAAGCTTTCTTT. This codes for CASSRPGQGPEAFF. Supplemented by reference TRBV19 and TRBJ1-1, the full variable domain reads DGGITQSPKYLFRKEGQNVTLSCEQNLNHDAMYWYRQDPGQGLRLIYYSQIVNDFQKGDIAEGYSVSREKKESFPLTVTSAQKNPTAFYLCASSRPGQGPEAFFGQGTRLTVV.

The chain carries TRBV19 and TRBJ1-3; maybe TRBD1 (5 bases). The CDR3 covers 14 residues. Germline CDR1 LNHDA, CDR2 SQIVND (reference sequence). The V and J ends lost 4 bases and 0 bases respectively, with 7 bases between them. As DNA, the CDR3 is TGTGCCAGTAGTAAACAGGTCTCTGGAAACACCATATATTTT. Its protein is CASSKQVSGNTIYF. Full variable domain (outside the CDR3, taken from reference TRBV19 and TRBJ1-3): DGGITQSPKYLFRKEGQNVTLSCEQNLNHDAMYWYRQDPGQGLRLIYYSQIVNDFQKGDIAEGYSVSREKKESFPLTVTSAQKNPTAFYLCASSKQVSGNTIYFGEGSWLTVV.

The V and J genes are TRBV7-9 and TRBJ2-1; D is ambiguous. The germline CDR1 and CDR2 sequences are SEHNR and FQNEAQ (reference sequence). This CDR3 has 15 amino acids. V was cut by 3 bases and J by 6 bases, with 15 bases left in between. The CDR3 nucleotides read TGTGCCAGCAGCTTTTTGGGCCTTCGTGCCAATGAGCAGTTCTTC. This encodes CASSFLGLRANEQFF.

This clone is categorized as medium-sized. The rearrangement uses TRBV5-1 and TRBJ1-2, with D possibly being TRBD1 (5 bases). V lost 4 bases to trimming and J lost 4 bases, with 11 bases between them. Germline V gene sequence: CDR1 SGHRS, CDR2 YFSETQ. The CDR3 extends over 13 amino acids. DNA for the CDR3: TGCGCCAGCAGCCCCAGGGAGGGCTATGGCTACACCTTC. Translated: CASSPREGYGYTF.

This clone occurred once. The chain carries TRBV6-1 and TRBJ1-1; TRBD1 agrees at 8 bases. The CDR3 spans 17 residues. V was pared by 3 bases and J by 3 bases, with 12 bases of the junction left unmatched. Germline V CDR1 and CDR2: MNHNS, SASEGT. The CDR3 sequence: CASSEFDRGARDTEAFF. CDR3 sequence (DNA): TGTGCCAGCAGTGAGTTTGACAGGGGCGCGCGTGACACTGAAGCTTTCTTT.

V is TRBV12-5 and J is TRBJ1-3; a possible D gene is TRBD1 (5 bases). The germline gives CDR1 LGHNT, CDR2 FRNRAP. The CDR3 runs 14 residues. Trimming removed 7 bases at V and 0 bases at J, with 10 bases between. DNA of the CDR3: TGTGCTAGTGCTCCCGGACACTCTGGAAACACCATATATTTT. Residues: CASAPGHSGNTIYF.

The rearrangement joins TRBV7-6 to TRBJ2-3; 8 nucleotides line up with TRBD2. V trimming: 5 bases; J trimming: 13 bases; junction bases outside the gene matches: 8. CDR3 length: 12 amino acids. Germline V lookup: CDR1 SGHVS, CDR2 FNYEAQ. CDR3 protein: CASSASGGSEYF. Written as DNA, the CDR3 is TGTGCCAGCAGCGCCTCGGGAGGGTCTGAGTATTTT.

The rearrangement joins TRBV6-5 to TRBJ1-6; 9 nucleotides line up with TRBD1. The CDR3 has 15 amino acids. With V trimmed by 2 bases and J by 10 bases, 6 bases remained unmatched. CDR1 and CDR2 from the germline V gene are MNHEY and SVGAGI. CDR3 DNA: TGTGCCAGCAGTTACGGGGACAGGGAGGGATCACCCCTCCACTTT. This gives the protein CASSYGDREGSPLHF.

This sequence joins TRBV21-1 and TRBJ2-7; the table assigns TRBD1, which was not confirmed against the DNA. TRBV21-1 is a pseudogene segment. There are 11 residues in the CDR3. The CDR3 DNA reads TGTGCCAATAGGGACAGCTACGAGCAGTACTTC. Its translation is CANRDSYEQYF.

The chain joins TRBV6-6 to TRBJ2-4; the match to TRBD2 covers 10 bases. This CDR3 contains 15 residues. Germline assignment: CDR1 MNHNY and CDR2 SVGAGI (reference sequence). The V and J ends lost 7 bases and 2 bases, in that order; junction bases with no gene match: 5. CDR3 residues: CASIASGGSKNIQYF. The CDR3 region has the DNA TGTGCCAGCATCGCTAGCGGGGGATCCAAAAACATTCAGTACTTC.

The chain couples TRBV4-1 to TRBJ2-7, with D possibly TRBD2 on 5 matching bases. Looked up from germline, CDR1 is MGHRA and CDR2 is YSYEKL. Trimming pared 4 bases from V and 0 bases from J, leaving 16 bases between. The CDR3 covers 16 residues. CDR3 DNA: TGCGCCAGCAGCCCGAGTCCCCGGGATAGCTCCTACGAGCAGTACTTC. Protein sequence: CASSPSPRDSSYEQYF.

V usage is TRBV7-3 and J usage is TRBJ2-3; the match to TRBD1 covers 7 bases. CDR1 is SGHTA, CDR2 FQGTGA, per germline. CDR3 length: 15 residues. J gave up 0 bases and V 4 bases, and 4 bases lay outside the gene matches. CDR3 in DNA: TGTGCCAGCAGCTATGACAGGGAGAGCACAGATACGCAGTATTTT. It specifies CASSYDRESTDTQYF. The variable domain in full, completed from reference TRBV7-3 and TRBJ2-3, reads GAGVSQTPSNKVTEKGKYVELRCDPISGHTALYWYRQSLGQGPEFLIYFQGTGAADDSGLPNDRFFAVRPEGSVSTLKIQRTERGDSAVYLCASSYDRESTDTQYFGPGTRLTVL.

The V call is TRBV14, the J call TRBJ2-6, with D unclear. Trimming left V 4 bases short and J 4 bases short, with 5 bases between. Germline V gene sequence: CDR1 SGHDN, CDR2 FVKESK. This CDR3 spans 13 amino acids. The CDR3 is CASSPSGANVLTF. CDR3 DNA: TGTGCCAGCAGCCCTTCAGGGGCCAACGTCCTGACTTTC.

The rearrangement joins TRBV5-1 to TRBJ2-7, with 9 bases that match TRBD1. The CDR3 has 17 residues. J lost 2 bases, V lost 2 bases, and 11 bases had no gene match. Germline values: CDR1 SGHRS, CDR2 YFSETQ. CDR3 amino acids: CASSLSGRDRVPYEQYF. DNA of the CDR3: TGCGCCAGCAGCTTAAGTGGCCGGGACAGGGTCCCCTACGAGCAGTACTTC.

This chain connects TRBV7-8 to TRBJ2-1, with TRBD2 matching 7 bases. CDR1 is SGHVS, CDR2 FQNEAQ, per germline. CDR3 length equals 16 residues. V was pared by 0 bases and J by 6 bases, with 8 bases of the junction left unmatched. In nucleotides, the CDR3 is TGTGCCAGCAGCTTAGCGGGTCTAGCGGTACCCAATGAGCAGTTCTTC. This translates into CASSLAGLAVPNEQFF.

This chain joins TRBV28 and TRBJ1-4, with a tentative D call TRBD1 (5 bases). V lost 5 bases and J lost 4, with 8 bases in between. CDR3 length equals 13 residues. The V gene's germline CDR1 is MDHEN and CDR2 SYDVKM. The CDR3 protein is CASSETVNEKLFF. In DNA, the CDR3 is TGTGCCAGCAGTGAGACAGTTAATGAAAAACTGTTTTTT.

CDR3 residues: CASSLAGGVEQFF. The CDR3 nucleotides read TGTGCCAGCAGCTTAGCGGGGGGAGTGGAGCAGTTCTTC. This chain links TRBV7-2 with TRBJ2-1, with a possible D match to TRBD2 (6 bases). Germline CDR1 is SGHTA and CDR2 is FQGNSA. Trimming left V 0 bases short and J 10 bases short, with 10 bases between. The CDR3 runs to 13 residues.

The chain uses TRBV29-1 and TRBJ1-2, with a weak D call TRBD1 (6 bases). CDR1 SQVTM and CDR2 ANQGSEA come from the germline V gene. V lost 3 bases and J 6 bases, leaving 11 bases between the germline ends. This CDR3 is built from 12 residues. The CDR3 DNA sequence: TGCAGCGTTGATAGCGGGGGGCATGGCTACACCTTC. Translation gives CSVDSGGHGYTF.

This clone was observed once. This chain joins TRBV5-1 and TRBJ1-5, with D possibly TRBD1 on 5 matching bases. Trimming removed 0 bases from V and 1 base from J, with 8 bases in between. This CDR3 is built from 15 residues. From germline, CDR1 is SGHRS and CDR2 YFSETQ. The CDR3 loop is CASSLGGGSNQPQHF. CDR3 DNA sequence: TGCGCCAGCAGCTTGGGTGGGGGGAGCAATCAGCCCCAGCATTTT.

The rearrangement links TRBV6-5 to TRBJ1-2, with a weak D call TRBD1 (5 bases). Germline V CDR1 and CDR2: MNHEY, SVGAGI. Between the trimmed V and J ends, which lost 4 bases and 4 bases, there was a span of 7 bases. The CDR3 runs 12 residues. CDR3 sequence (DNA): TGTGCCAGCAGTTTCGGGACCTATGGCTACACCTTC. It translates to CASSFGTYGYTF.

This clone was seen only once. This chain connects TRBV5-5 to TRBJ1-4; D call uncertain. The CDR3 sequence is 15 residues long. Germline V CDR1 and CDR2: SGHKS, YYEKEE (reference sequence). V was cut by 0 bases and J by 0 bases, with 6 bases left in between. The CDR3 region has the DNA TGTGCCAGCAGCTTGGGGAGGCCAACTAATGAAAAACTGTTTTTT. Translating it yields CASSLGRPTNEKLFF. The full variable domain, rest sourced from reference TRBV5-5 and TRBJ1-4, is DAGVTQSPTHLIKTRGQQVTLRCSPISGHKSVSWYQQVLGQGPQFIFQYYEKEERGRGNFPDRFSARQFPNYSSELNVNALLLGDSALYLCASSLGRPTNEKLFFGSGTQLSVL.